The rows below give T cell receptor beta chains drawn from one sample of a study of blood T cell repertoires in COVID-19. TCRdb's copy holds only in-frame clones and misses some; the assay was immunoSEQ multiplex PCR. The table has 140,000 to 150,000 clones, 78% seen once; the top ten hold over 5%. The source material was PBMCs or T cells enriched from blood (not recorded which). The origin of the receptors is a woman aged 45 to 65 who had recovered from COVID-19. Each CDR3 is given with its conserved first and last residue. D genes are given only for firm matches. Clone size, where shown, is once, few, many, or a class for clones that have expanded.

d_gene,abundance,v_gene,j_gene,CDR3aa,CDR3nt
-,-,TRBV14,TRBJ1-1,CASSQNRLEAFF,TGTGCCAGCAGCCAAAACAGGCTTGAAGCTTTCTTT
-,-,TRBV9,TRBJ2-1,CASSPFAGNEQFF,TGTGCCAGCAGCCCGTTTGCCGGCAATGAGCAGTTCTTC
-,-,TRBV11-2,TRBJ1-2,CASSLARDLYGYTF,TGTGCCAGCAGCTTAGCCCGGGATCTCTATGGCTACACCTTC
TRBD1,-,TRBV11-3,TRBJ1-1,CASSLGTGLNTEAFF,TGTGCCAGCAGCCTAGGGACAGGGCTGAACACTGAAGCTTTCTTT
TRBD1,-,TRBV2,TRBJ1-2,CASSVGTGGLYGYTF,TGTGCCAGCAGTGTAGGGACAGGGGGGCTCTATGGCTACACCTTC
-,-,TRBV5-8,TRBJ1-5,CASWDPLQGFQPQHF,TGTGCCAGTTGGGACCCGTTGCAGGGGTTTCAGCCCCAGCATTTT
TRBD2,-,TRBV18,TRBJ2-5,CASSPLGSGGPQETQYF,TGTGCCAGCTCACCACTGGGTAGCGGGGGACCTCAAGAGACCCAGTACTTC
TRBD2,-,TRBV24-1,TRBJ2-3,CATSDSLAPTSTDTQYF,TGTGCCACCAGTGACTCACTAGCGCCGACTAGCACAGATACGCAGTATTTT
-,-,TRBV28,TRBJ1-6,CASSLLGRGALHF,TGTGCCAGCAGTTTATTAGGAAGAGGTGCCCTCCACTTT
-,-,TRBV20-1,TRBJ1-1,CSARVLSGAFF,TGCAGTGCTAGAGTGTTGAGTGGTGCTTTCTTT
-,-,TRBV5-4,TRBJ1-2,CASSTSSDSYGYTF,TGTGCCAGCAGCACTTCTTCGGACAGCTATGGCTACACCTTC
TRBD1,once,TRBV5-4,TRBJ1-4,CASSLGDRGGEKLFF,TGTGCCAGCAGCTTGGGGGACAGGGGTGGCGAAAAACTGTTTTTT
-,-,TRBV4-1,TRBJ1-2,CASSRLGLAGARYGYTF,TGCGCCAGCAGCCGCTTGGGGTTGGCGGGGGCCCGTTATGGCTACACCTTC
-,-,TRBV24-1,TRBJ2-1,CATSDPAGTQDNEQFF,TGTGCCACCAGTGACCCCGCCGGGACTCAAGACAATGAGCAGTTCTTC
TRBD1,once,TRBV2,TRBJ1-2,CASTFTRDSGYTF,TGTGCCAGCACTTTCACCCGGGACAGTGGCTACACCTTC
TRBD1,-,TRBV10-3,TRBJ1-1,CAIGETGEYTEAFF,TGTGCCATCGGGGAAACAGGGGAATACACTGAAGCTTTCTTT
TRBD1,-,TRBV18,TRBJ2-1,CASSHRDSSYNEQFF,TGTGCCAGCTCGCACCGGGACAGCTCCTACAATGAGCAGTTCTTC
TRBD2,once,TRBV19,TRBJ2-5,CASSIGTTRETQYF,TGTGCCAGTAGTATCGGGACTACTCGAGAGACCCAGTACTTC
-,-,TRBV4-1,TRBJ2-3,CASSQEPGDTQYF,TGCGCCAGCAGCCAGGAGCCCGGAGATACGCAGTATTTT
-,-,TRBV6-5,TRBJ1-2,CASGSGSPYGYTF,TGTGCCAGCGGGTCAGGGTCCCCCTATGGCTACACCTTC
-,few,TRBV5-1,TRBJ2-1,CASSFEGHPYNEQFF,TGCGCCAGCAGCTTTGAAGGACACCCCTACAATGAGCAGTTCTTC
-,-,TRBV2,TRBJ1-1,CASTGDLTEAFF,TGTGCCAGCACGGGGGACTTGACTGAAGCTTTCTTT
-,-,TRBV10-2,TRBJ1-2,CASSGGRGIAITMGYTF,TGCGCCAGCAGTGGGGGCAGGGGAATCGCTATAACTATGGGCTACACCTTC
-,-,TRBV13,TRBJ2-1,CASSSIGIEQFF,TGTGCCAGCAGCTCGATCGGGATTGAGCAGTTCTTC
-,-,TRBV6-6,TRBJ1-6,CASSYLGPGSPLHF,TGTGCCAGCAGTTATTTGGGTCCGGGGTCACCCCTCCACTTT
-,-,TRBV27,TRBJ2-7,CASILAGTTPEQYF,TGTGCCAGCATCTTAGCCGGGACAACCCCCGAGCAGTACTTC
-,few,TRBV28,TRBJ2-7,CASSLATAYEQYF,TGTGCCAGCAGTTTAGCTACCGCCTACGAGCAGTACTTC
-,-,TRBV7-9,TRBJ1-5,CASSLVTENQPQHF,TGTGCCAGCAGCTTGGTCACGGAGAATCAGCCCCAGCATTTT
-,-,TRBV15,TRBJ1-5,CATSRGEVGRSQPQHF,TGTGCCACCAGCCGGGGGGAGGTCGGCAGGAGTCAGCCCCAGCATTTT
-,-,TRBV6-5,TRBJ1-3,CASSVGLSGNTIYF,TGTGCCAGCTCCGTTGGGCTCTCTGGAAACACCATATATTTT
TRBD2,-,TRBV5-4,TRBJ2-3,CASSLAVSGGADTQYF,TGTGCCAGCAGCTTGGCCGTTAGCGGGGGGGCAGATACGCAGTATTTT
-,once,TRBV6-1,TRBJ1-5,CASSDRGEPQHF,TGTGCCAGCAGTGATCGGGGTGAGCCCCAGCATTTT
-,-,TRBV29-1,TRBJ1-2,CSVEGAQAANYGYTF,TGCAGCGTTGAAGGGGCCCAGGCAGCTAACTATGGCTACACCTTC
TRBD2,-,TRBV2,TRBJ2-1,CASVPPGGEYNEQFF,TGTGCCAGCGTCCCCCCGGGGGGGGAATACAATGAGCAGTTCTTC
-,once,TRBV11-3,TRBJ1-1,CASSLGRGQTEAFF,TGTGCCAGCAGCTTAGGCAGGGGTCAAACTGAAGCTTTCTTT
-,once,TRBV2,TRBJ1-5,CASSSQSGSNQPQHF,TGTGCCAGCAGCTCACAGAGTGGCAGCAATCAGCCCCAGCATTTT
TRBD2,-,TRBV5-4,TRBJ2-1,CASSPLAGGGNNEQFF,TGTGCCAGCAGCCCACTTGCGGGCGGGGGGAACAATGAGCAGTTCTTC
-,-,TRBV7-9,TRBJ1-2,CASSLEAGSYGYTF,TGTGCCAGCAGCTTAGAAGCAGGATCCTATGGCTACACCTTC
TRBD1,-,TRBV7-6,TRBJ2-5,CASSLLGGEQETQYF,TGTGCCAGCAGCTTATTAGGGGGCGAGCAAGAGACCCAGTACTTC
-,-,TRBV19,TRBJ2-7,CASSPQGGSYEQYF,TGTGCCAGTTCCCCCCAGGGAGGCTCCTACGAGCAGTACTTC
TRBD1,-,TRBV11-2,TRBJ1-2,CASSLEATGVNYGYTF,TGTGCCAGCAGCTTAGAGGCGACAGGGGTTAACTATGGCTACACCTTC
-,-,TRBV5-1,TRBJ1-2,CASSVIQGLGGYTF,TGCGCCAGCAGCGTAATCCAGGGGCTAGGAGGCTACACCTTC
TRBD1,-,TRBV4-1,TRBJ1-5,CASSLGTGNNQPQHF,TGCGCCAGCAGCCTAGGGACAGGTAACAATCAGCCCCAGCATTTT
TRBD1,-,TRBV7-8,TRBJ1-1,CASSLGGTGVEAFF,TGTGCCAGCAGCTTAGGAGGGACAGGGGTAGAAGCTTTCTTT
TRBD1,-,TRBV2,TRBJ1-5,CASSAGTGSSNQPQHF,TGTGCCAGCAGTGCTGGGACAGGTTCTAGCAATCAGCCCCAGCATTTT
TRBD1,-,TRBV19,TRBJ1-6,CASSIVGQGDSPLHF,TGTGCCAGTAGTATAGTTGGACAGGGTGATTCACCCCTCCACTTT
-,-,TRBV27,TRBJ1-1,CASSPVGGRTEAFF,TGTGCCAGCAGTCCGGTGGGGGGTAGGACTGAAGCTTTCTTT
TRBD1,-,TRBV5-4,TRBJ1-4,CASSIQGQKLFF,TGTGCCAGCAGCATACAGGGGCAAAAACTGTTTTTT
TRBD1,-,TRBV11-1,TRBJ1-6,CASSWGQGPSPLHF,TGTGCCAGCAGCTGGGGACAGGGGCCTTCACCCCTCCACTTT
TRBD1,-,TRBV4-2,TRBJ2-7,CASSPDRVEQYF,TGTGCCAGCAGCCCAGACAGGGTAGAGCAGTACTTC
TRBD2,-,TRBV3-1/TRBV3-2,TRBJ2-5,CASSPRIAGGPETQYF,TGTGCCAGCAGCCCCCGGATAGCGGGGGGGCCTGAGACCCAGTACTTC
-,-,TRBV5-1,TRBJ2-3,CASSLVGRGADTQYF,TGCGCCAGCAGCTTGGTCGGCAGGGGGGCAGATACGCAGTATTTT
TRBD2,few,TRBV11-2,TRBJ2-7,CASSPTSGAYEQYF,TGTGCCAGCAGCCCCACTAGCGGGGCCTACGAGCAGTACTTC
TRBD1,once,TRBV5-4,TRBJ2-3,CASSLGTGTDTQYF,TGTGCCAGCAGCTTGGGGACAGGGACAGATACGCAGTATTTT
-,-,TRBV28,TRBJ1-3,CATLDSSSGNTIYF,TGTGCCACCTTGGACTCGTCCTCTGGAAACACCATATATTTT